This T cell receptor (beta chain) was captured in a study of T cell responses to AZD1222 COVID-19 vaccine. Method: immunoSEQ multiplex PCR; TCRdb's copy keeps in-frame clones and lacks some. The sample lists approximately 140,000 clones; just over 90% were seen once. Germline assignment: CDR1 SGHRS and CDR2 YFSETQ. V was pared by 3 bases and J by 1 base, with 11 bases between. CDR3 length: 15 residues. The origin of this receptor is an adult in good health. The rearrangement uses TRBV5-1 and TRBJ2-1, with D perhaps TRBD2 (5 bases). The sample was peripheral blood, taken on day 0 of AZD1222 vaccination. In nucleotides, the CDR3 is TGCGCCAGCAGCTCCGAGGGAGTTTCCTACAATGAGCAGTTCTTC. Protein product: CASSSEGVSYNEQFF.